The source of this T cell receptor beta chain is a study of graft-versus-host responses after intestinal transplantation. Using immunoSEQ multiplex PCR, the repertoire was profiled, and TCRdb retains in-frame clones only, with some absent. The top ten clones hold approximately 1.2% of a sample with some 110,000 clones, more than 85% of them seen once. Details on this clone: What it binds is unknown.

This specimen was unstimulated CD8+ T cells sorted from spleen or lymph node cells, taken before transplant. This TCR was sampled from a human donor who was the organ donor for an intestinal transplant.

The CDR3 sequence: CASSAGRLSYEQYF. The CDR3 nucleotides read TGTGCCAGCAGTGCGGGACGTCTCTCCTACGAGCAGTACTTC. The chain couples TRBV6-5 to TRBJ2-7, with D possibly matching TRBD2 (6 bases). This CDR3 contains 14 residues. V was shortened by 5 bases and J by 0 bases, with 11 bases between the two germline ends. Germline V gives CDR1 MNHEY, CDR2 SVGAGI.